One sample yielded the 14 T cell receptor beta chains listed below, sequenced in a study of shared clonotypes between healthy human individuals. Positive CCR7 selection of CD45RO-negative cells yielded the naive CD8 cells, and terminally differentiated effector memory CD45RA+ cells were excluded. Sequenced by immunoSEQ multiplex PCR; TCRdb stores in-frame clones only, minus some. The sample consists of 2 million or so clones, approximately 94% of them appearing once. Sequenced material: naive CD8+ T cells sorted from blood. These TCRs come from a man aged 18 to 29 in good health.

The chain recombines TRBV9 with TRBJ2-2; 8 bases fit TRBD2. The V gene end was trimmed by 0 bases and the J gene end by 3 bases; junction bases not matched to a gene: 22. There are 22 residues in the CDR3. CDR1 and CDR2 (germline): SGDLS, YYNGEE. The DNA for the CDR3 is TGTGCCAGCAGCGTAGAGGGAGACGGGACTAGTCCTTGGGGCCGTTACACCGGGGAGCTGTTTTTT. This sequence encodes CASSVEGDGTSPWGRYTGELFF.

V and J are TRBV5-1 and TRBJ2-5; D may correspond to TRBD1 or TRBD2 (6 bases each). Trimming left V 3 bases short and J 3 bases short, with 12 bases between. The length of the CDR3 is 14 residues. Germline V gives CDR1 SGHRS, CDR2 YFSETQ. CDR3 sequence: CASSWGASEETQYF. CDR3 in DNA: TGCGCCAGCAGCTGGGGGGCCTCTGAAGAGACCCAGTACTTC.

The rearrangement links TRBV6-5 to TRBJ1-3, with D unclear. The CDR3 sequence is 15 residues long. Deletions cut 0 bases from V and 0 bases from J, with 6 bases between. Germline assignment: CDR1 MNHEY and CDR2 SVGAGI. In nucleotides, the CDR3 is TGTGCCAGCAGTTACTCTCAGATCTCTGGAAACACCATATATTTT. Residues: CASSYSQISGNTIYF.

The chain recombines TRBV4-3 with TRBJ1-2; the D gene is possibly TRBD1 (5 bases). V was pared by 4 bases and J by 8 bases, with 14 bases between. The CDR3 is 13 amino acids. CDR1 and CDR2 (germline): LGHNA, YSLEER. The CDR3 region is CASSPRGAKGYTF. DNA of the CDR3: TGCGCCAGCAGCCCCCGAGGGGCCAAAGGCTACACCTTC.

The gene calls are TRBV25-1 and TRBJ1-2; D is perhaps TRBD1 (5 bases). Per the germline V gene, CDR1 is MGHDK and CDR2 is SYGVNS. With 1 base removed from V and 8 bases from J, the gap between germline ends came to 11 bases. This CDR3 has 13 amino acids. CDR3 nucleotides: TGTGCCAGCAGTGAATGGGGGGGTGGAGGCTACACCTTC. Its translation is CASSEWGGGGYTF.

This clone was seen only a few times. Additional DNA sequences in this sample encode the identical CDR3. J is TRBJ1-1 and V is TRBV30; D call uncertain. Germline V gene data show CDR1 as GTSNPN and CDR2 as SVGIG (reference sequence). V was trimmed by 0 bases and J by 1 base, leaving 6 bases between them. The CDR3 is 13 amino acids. The CDR3: CAWSVTANTEAFF. The CDR3 region has the DNA TGTGCCTGGAGTGTAACGGCGAACACTGAAGCTTTCTTT.

Of note for this clone: Distinct nucleotide sequences in the sample also encode this CDR3. The V call is TRBV4-1, the J call TRBJ2-7; TRBD1 agrees at 9 bases. Germline CDR1 MGHRA, CDR2 YSYEKL. This CDR3 has 14 residues. Losses at the gene ends were 4 bases for V and 2 bases for J; bases not matched to a gene: 3. This CDR3 is CASSPGQGTYEQYF. Written as DNA, the CDR3 is TGCGCCAGCAGCCCGGGACAGGGAACCTACGAGCAGTACTTC.

The genes are TRBV11-2 and TRBJ2-1, with no clear D. The ends were cut back, 5 bases at V and 7 bases at J, with 21 bases in the middle. The CDR3 contains 16 residues. Germline CDR1 reads SGHAT; CDR2 reads FQNNGV. DNA for the CDR3: TGTGCCAGCAGCCTCCGGACGGGCGGTGTAAGTAATGAGCAGTTCTTC. This gives the protein CASSLRTGGVSNEQFF.

CDR3 protein: CASSLTSRELYEQYF. The CDR3 coding sequence is TGTGCCAGCAGCTTGACTTCGCGGGAGCTCTACGAGCAGTACTTC. The rearrangement links TRBV5-5 to TRBJ2-7; 7 bases align to TRBD2. The germline V gene has CDR1 SGHKS and CDR2 YYEKEE (reference sequence). The J segment lost 3 bases and the V segment lost 1 base, leaving 7 bases of the junction unmatched. The CDR3 spans 15 residues. Using reference TRBV5-5 and TRBJ2-7 for the parts outside the CDR3, the full variable domain is DAGVTQSPTHLIKTRGQQVTLRCSPISGHKSVSWYQQVLGQGPQFIFQYYEKEERGRGNFPDRFSARQFPNYSSELNVNALLLGDSALYLCASSLTSRELYEQYFGPGTRLTVT.

The rearrangement joins TRBV2 to TRBJ2-4; D might be TRBD1 (5 bases). In germline, CDR1 is SNHLY, CDR2 FYNNEI. V was cut by 3 bases and J by 3 bases, with 15 bases left in between. The CDR3 spans 16 residues. The CDR3 nucleotides read TGTGCCAGCAGTGACTCCAGGGCCATGGGCAAAAACATTCAGTACTTC. Amino acid sequence: CASSDSRAMGKNIQYF.

In this sample, this clone turned up once. The rearrangement uses TRBV5-4 and TRBJ2-1, with 7 nucleotides matching TRBD2. V shed 4 bases, J shed 8 bases, and the junction held 9 bases outside the gene matches. Germline CDR1 and CDR2: SGHNT and YYREEE (reference sequence). This CDR3 has 14 residues. DNA for the CDR3: TGTGCCAGCAGCGGGGGGGACTTCAGGGATGAGCAGTTCTTC. It translates to CASSGGDFRDEQFF.

V and J are TRBV9 and TRBJ1-1, with TRBD1 matching 7 bases. There are 14 residues in the CDR3. CDR1 and CDR2 from the germline V gene are SGDLS and YYNGEE. V gave up 3 bases and J gave up 4 bases; unmatched junction bases: 6. In DNA, the CDR3 is TGTGCCAGCAGCGGAGAGGGGGCGCTCACTGAAGCTTTCTTT. Amino acids: CASSGEGALTEAFF.

The V gene is TRBV5-1, the J gene TRBJ2-3, with D hard to call. Trimming removed 2 bases at V and 9 bases at J, with 19 bases between. Germline CDR1 reads SGHRS; CDR2 reads YFSETQ. The CDR3 runs 15 residues. CDR3 amino acids: CASSLSLDGLDTQYF. As DNA, the CDR3 is TGCGCCAGCAGCTTATCCTTAGATGGGTTAGACACGCAGTATTTT. The full variable domain, its missing parts supplied by reference TRBV5-1 and TRBJ2-3, is KAGVTQTPRYLIKTRGQQVTLSCSPISGHRSVSWYQQTPGQGLQFLFEYFSETQRNKGNFPGRFSGRQFSNSRSEMNVSTLELGDSALYLCASSLSLDGLDTQYFGPGTRLTVL.

The rearrangement links TRBV11-2 to TRBJ2-3; D is perhaps TRBD2 (5 bases). The germline CDR1 and CDR2 sequences are SGHAT and FQNNGV. V lost 4 bases to trimming and J lost 2 bases, with 16 bases between them. This CDR3 contains 16 residues. CDR3 region: CASSYRARGPTDTQYF. The CDR3 nucleotides read TGTGCCAGCAGCTACCGTGCACGGGGTCCCACAGATACGCAGTATTTT.